A single T cell receptor (beta chain) is shown here with its context. These data come from a study of T cell responses to AZD1222 COVID-19 vaccine. Sequencing used immunoSEQ multiplex PCR; TCRdb keeps in-frame clones, though not all of them. Here the sample spans about 140,000 clones, about 90% being singletons. The CDR3 length is 10 residues. Trimming removed 7 bases at V and 6 bases at J, with 6 bases between. Per the germline V gene, CDR1 is MNHEY and CDR2 is SVGAGI. The chain combines TRBV6-5 with TRBJ1-2, with D hard to call. This specimen consisted of peripheral blood, obtained 28 days after the second AZD1222 dose. This clonotype originated in an adult who received the AZD1222 COVID-19 vaccine. The CDR3 region has the DNA TGTGCCAGCAACGGCGATGGCTACACCTTC. It translates to CASNGDGYTF.